What follows are 10 T cell receptor beta chains derived from one specimen sequenced in a study of T cells expressing NK-cell markers. Reanalyzing the 5' RACE reads, TCRdb keeps one entry per CDR3 protein, without DNA. This sample's table has hundreds of thousands of distinct CDR3 sequences. The specimen was blood T cells: a sorted CD56 or NKG2C T cell subset, CD4+ or CD8+ T cells, or bulk PBMC T cells (not recorded which). These receptors all stem from a woman between 18 and 75 years old in good health.

This chain uses TRBV5-1 with TRBJ2-7; TCRdb gives TRBD1 as the D gene, but with no DNA this cannot be confirmed. Germline lookup yields CDR1 SGHRS and CDR2 YFSETQ. The CDR3 sequence is 14 residues long. CDR3 loop: CASSLGTSPYEQYF.

This sequence joins TRBV18 and TRBJ2-4; no DNA is available, so the TRBD1 call from TCRdb remains unchecked. Germline V gene lookup returns CDR1 KGHSH and CDR2 LQKENI. The CDR3 length is 13 residues. CDR3: CASSQGAENIQYF.

The V call is TRBV12-3 or TRBV12-4, the J call TRBJ1-3; TCRdb's D call of TRBD1 is untestable without DNA. The CDR3 is made up of 16 amino acids. The CDR3: CASSSGGTASGNTIYF.

The CDR3 loop reads CASHGQYYGYTF. The chain uses TRBV7-6 and TRBJ1-2; as DNA is missing, the TRBD1 call by TCRdb cannot be tested. Germline CDR1 is SGHVS and CDR2 is FNYEAQ. This CDR3 has 12 amino acids.

This chain joins TRBV7-2 and TRBJ1-5; as DNA is missing, the TRBD1 call by TCRdb cannot be tested. Germline CDR1 reads SGHTA; CDR2 reads FQGNSA. The CDR3 loop spans 16 amino acids. The CDR3 here is CASSLAATGLNQPQHF.

The genes are TRBV5-1 and TRBJ2-3; TCRdb names TRBD1, which stays unverified in the absence of DNA. The CDR3 covers 14 residues. In germline, CDR1 is SGHRS, CDR2 YFSETQ. This CDR3 reads CASSLAAPGDTQYF.

V usage is TRBV19 and J usage is TRBJ2-1; the D gene TCRdb calls, TRBD1, cannot be checked with no DNA. CDR3 length equals 16 residues. From germline, CDR1 is LNHDA and CDR2 SQIVND (reference sequence). This CDR3 reads CASSIRDRGSYNEQFF.

The gene calls are TRBV24-1 and TRBJ2-5; TCRdb calls TRBD1, which cannot be checked without DNA. This CDR3 region has 14 residues. CDR1 and CDR2 from the germline V gene are KGHDR and SFDVKD. The CDR3 region is CATSDVTGGETQYF.

The chain is built from TRBV28 and TRBJ2-7; TCRdb gives TRBD1 as the D gene, but with no DNA this cannot be confirmed. Germline assignment: CDR1 MDHEN and CDR2 SYDVKM. This CDR3 is built from 15 residues. The CDR3 here is CASSSTGTGIYEQYF.

The chain recombines TRBV11-1 with TRBJ2-1. Germline values: CDR1 SGHAT, CDR2 FQDESV (reference sequence). The CDR3 has 15 amino acids. This CDR3 is CASKGEGIAYNEQFF.